The clone carrying this T cell receptor (beta chain) was found many times. Its target is unknown. The data are from a study of T cells in Graves' hyperthyroidism and ophthalmopathy. Duration under 3 months, a NOSPECS grade of at least 4, and a Clinical Activity Score of at least 3 characterized the ophthalmopathy patients. General study findings and limits: Before onset, ophthalmopathy was predicted by the model a median about 6.2 months earlier. Among clonotypes expanded in thyroid above 0.001, most were also found in blood.

RNA transcripts yielded amplified TCR beta CDR3 regions. First-round RT-PCR with HTBI primers amplified the TCR CDR3 region. TCRdb analysed the multiplex PCR reads with MiXCR anew, one entry per CDR3 protein. The data show 200,000 to 300,000 distinct CDR3 sequences, with approximately 25% seen just once and about 40% held by the top ten. There are 12 residues in the CDR3. V dropped 4 bases and J dropped 6 bases, with 10 bases sitting between them. Looked up from germline, CDR1 is SNHLY and CDR2 is FYNNEI. This TCR derives from a middle-aged woman with Graves' ophthalmopathy. The sample was blood. V usage is TRBV2 and J usage is TRBJ2-7; D call uncertain. DNA of the CDR3: TGTGCCAGCAGTGGGGGTTTTGGCGAGCAGTACTTC. It translates to CASSGGFGEQYF. The variable domain in full, completed from reference TRBV2 and TRBJ2-7, reads EPEVTQTPSHQVTQMGQEVILRCVPISNHLYFYWYRQILGQKVEFLVSFYNNEISEKSEIFDDQFSVERPDGSNFTLKIRSTKLEDSAMYFCASSGGFGEQYFGPGTRLTVT.